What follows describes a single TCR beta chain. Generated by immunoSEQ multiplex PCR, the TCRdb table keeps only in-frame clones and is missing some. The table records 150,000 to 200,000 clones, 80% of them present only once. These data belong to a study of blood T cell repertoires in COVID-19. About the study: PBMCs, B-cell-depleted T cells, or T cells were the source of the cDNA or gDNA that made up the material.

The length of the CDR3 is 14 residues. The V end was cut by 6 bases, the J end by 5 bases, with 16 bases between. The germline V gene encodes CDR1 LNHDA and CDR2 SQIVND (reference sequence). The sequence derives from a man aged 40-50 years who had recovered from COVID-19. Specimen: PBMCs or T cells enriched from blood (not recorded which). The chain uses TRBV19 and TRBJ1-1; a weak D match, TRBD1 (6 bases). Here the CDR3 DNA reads TGTGCCAGTAGGCCAGGGGAAGTGGGGACTGAAGCTTTCTTT. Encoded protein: CASRPGEVGTEAFF.